This is a list of T cell receptor beta chains from one sample in a study of cytomegalovirus exposure and HLA in healthy donors. Here immunoSEQ multiplex PCR was the method, and the copy in TCRdb shows in-frame clones only, minus some. This sample has some 190,000 clones, with about nine tenths found just once. Sample: PBMCs. The receptors originated from a boy aged 2 to 10 in good health and CMV-seronegative. Both conserved end residues are part of each CDR3. D genes are given only for firm matches. Part of the rows lack a size; the others show once, few, many or a class for expanded clones.

abundance,d_gene,v_gene,j_gene,CDR3aa,CDR3nt
-,-,TRBV5-1,TRBJ2-2,CASSLSGISAGELFF,TGCGCCAGCAGCCTTTCAGGGATTTCGGCCGGGGAGCTGTTTTTT
once,-,TRBV7-9,TRBJ1-1,CASSLPSNTEAFF,TGTGCCAGCAGCTTACCCTCGAACACTGAAGCTTTCTTT
-,TRBD1,TRBV9,TRBJ1-1,CASSAGGPNTEAFF,TGTGCCAGCAGCGCAGGGGGCCCGAACACTGAAGCTTTCTTT
-,TRBD2,TRBV6-1,TRBJ2-1,CASSEMSGRFDNEQFF,TGTGCCAGCAGTGAAATGAGCGGGAGGTTCGACAATGAGCAGTTCTTC
-,TRBD2,TRBV9,TRBJ2-1,CASSVVATGRAYNEQFF,TGTGCCAGCAGCGTAGTGGCGACGGGGAGGGCCTACAATGAGCAGTTCTTC
-,-,TRBV28,TRBJ1-1,CASSLWNTEAFF,TGTGCCAGCAGCCTTTGGAACACTGAAGCTTTCTTT
few,TRBD1,TRBV6-5,TRBJ1-3,CASRLRGNWGNTIYF,TGTGCCAGCAGACTCAGGGGGAACTGGGGGAACACCATATATTTT
-,-,TRBV20-1,TRBJ2-5,CSAYRVETQYF,TGCAGTGCGTACAGGGTTGAGACCCAGTACTTC
-,-,TRBV29-1,TRBJ2-5,CSVVHLAETQYF,TGCAGCGTTGTCCACCTAGCGGAGACCCAGTACTTC
-,TRBD2,TRBV7-3,TRBJ2-3,CASSMRLAGLDTQYF,TGTGCCAGCAGCATGCGACTAGCGGGTTTAGATACGCAGTATTTT
-,TRBD1,TRBV5-6,TRBJ2-4,CASTSQGARAKNIQYF,TGTGCCAGCACCTCCCAGGGGGCCCGGGCCAAAAACATTCAGTACTTC
once,TRBD2,TRBV5-8,TRBJ2-5,CASSFERGAKETQYF,TGTGCCAGCAGCTTTGAGCGGGGGGCCAAAGAGACCCAGTACTTC
-,-,TRBV1,TRBJ1-3,CTSSQERRGQNSLGGNTIYF,TGCACCAGCAGCCAAGAACGAAGGGGGCAGAATTCGTTGGGTGGAAACACCATATATTTT
-,-,TRBV29-1,TRBJ1-1,CSVVIPPLRNPNTEAFF,TGCAGCGTTGTAATACCGCCCCTCAGGAACCCGAACACTGAAGCTTTCTTT
few,-,TRBV10-2,TRBJ2-2,CASSEPTNGELFF,TGCGCCAGCAGTGAGCCTACTAACGGGGAGCTGTTTTTT
-,-,TRBV27,TRBJ2-3,CASKRGGLTDTQYF,TGTGCCAGCAAAAGGGGGGGACTCACAGATACGCAGTATTTT
-,-,TRBV7-3,TRBJ2-3,CASSLNGRGTDTQYF,TGTGCCAGCAGCTTGAACGGGAGAGGGACAGATACGCAGTATTTT
-,TRBD2,TRBV6-1,TRBJ2-7,CASKKEGLGEQYF,TGTGCCAGCAAGAAAGAGGGACTAGGCGAGCAGTACTTC
-,-,TRBV7-9,TRBJ2-1,CSSSRPRGSSPDNEQFF,TGTTCCAGCAGTCGTCCTCGCGGGTCCTCACCGGACAATGAGCAGTTCTTC
-,-,TRBV28,TRBJ1-1,CASSFWQAEAFF,TGTGCCAGCAGTTTCTGGCAGGCGGAAGCTTTCTTT
-,TRBD1,TRBV30,TRBJ1-1,CAWDEGAGTEAFF,TGTGCCTGGGATGAGGGGGCCGGCACTGAAGCTTTCTTT
-,TRBD1,TRBV19,TRBJ1-4,CASSHGDRANEKLFF,TGTGCCAGTAGCCATGGGGACAGGGCTAATGAAAAACTGTTTTTT
-,-,TRBV7-3,TRBJ2-5,CASSLESLGAGTQYF,TGTGCCAGCAGCTTAGAATCCCTGGGGGCTGGGACCCAGTACTTC
once,TRBD1,TRBV12-5,TRBJ2-2,CASGLVMGQGAGTGELFF,TGTGCTAGTGGTTTGGTTATGGGACAGGGGGCCGGTACCGGGGAGCTGTTTTTT
-,-,TRBV30,TRBJ2-7,CAWSRPRVGGEFSQYF,TGTGCCTGGAGTCGCCCGAGGGTAGGAGGGGAGTTTAGTCAGTACTTC
-,TRBD2,TRBV30,TRBJ2-7,CAWSAALGLAARSSYGQYF,TGTGCCTGGAGTGCGGCCTTGGGACTAGCGGCTCGTAGCTCCTACGGGCAGTACTTC
-,-,TRBV7-9,TRBJ1-6,CASSLSQANSPLHF,TGTGCCAGCAGCTTGTCCCAGGCGAATTCACCCCTCCACTTT
-,TRBD2,TRBV28,TRBJ2-7,CASQTSGRHEQYF,TGTGCCAGTCAGACTAGCGGGAGACACGAGCAGTACTTC
-,-,TRBV28,TRBJ1-2,CASSTPGRRGGYTF,TGTGCCAGCAGTACCCCCGGCCGGCGGGGGGGCTACACCTTC
-,TRBD1,TRBV28,TRBJ1-5,CASTDTGGTQPQHF,TGTGCCAGCACCGATACAGGGGGTACTCAGCCCCAGCATTTT
-,-,TRBV19,TRBJ2-7,CASSAASYEQYF,TGTGCCAGTAGTGCGGCTTCCTACGAGCAGTACTTC
few,TRBD1,TRBV7-6,TRBJ1-4,CASSPRRQGNEKLFF,TGTGCCAGCAGCCCCCGGCGACAGGGAAATGAAAAACTGTTTTTT